This is a list of T cell receptor beta chains from one sample in a study of control samples from healthy donors and cancer patients. Some clones are missing from TCRdb's copy, which holds only in-frame ones; the method was immunoSEQ multiplex PCR. The profile covers about 140,000 clones, with around 90% appearing a single time and about 7.1% taken by the ten largest. The sample taken for sequencing was blood. These TCRs come from a man between 18 and 35 years old in good health. Both conserved end residues are part of each CDR3. The D gene is left open where the match is weak. Clone size appears in some rows only: once, few, many, or a class for an expanded clone.

J,V,D,size,CDR3,DNA
TRBJ2-3,TRBV24-1,NA,once,CATRNSLTDTQYF,TGTGCCACCAGGAACAGCCTCACAGATACGCAGTATTTT
TRBJ2-3,TRBV7-2,NA,NA,CASSLGGGPGTDTQYF,TGTGCCAGCAGCTTAGGGGGGGGCCCTGGCACAGATACGCAGTATTTT
TRBJ2-1,TRBV11-2,NA,NA,CASSPIGGLQFF,TGTGCCAGCAGCCCCATAGGAGGACTCCAGTTCTTC
TRBJ2-5,TRBV3-1/TRBV3-2,TRBD2,NA,CASSSRLAGASETQYF,TGTGCCAGCAGCTCGCGACTAGCGGGGGCTTCGGAGACCCAGTACTTC
TRBJ1-2,TRBV5-6,TRBD1,NA,CASSFPVTGGEDGYTF,TGTGCCAGCAGCTTCCCAGTTACAGGGGGCGAGGATGGCTACACCTTC
TRBJ2-2,TRBV7-2,NA,once,CASSFPLGWDGELFF,TGTGCCAGCAGCTTCCCCTTAGGGTGGGACGGGGAGCTGTTTTTT
TRBJ1-2,TRBV5-1,NA,once,CASSLGQDGGGYTF,TGCGCCAGCAGCTTGGGACAGGACGGTGGTGGCTACACCTTC
TRBJ2-7,TRBV19,TRBD1,NA,CASSTTGGLYEQYF,TGTGCCAGTAGTACGACAGGGGGACTCTACGAGCAGTACTTC
TRBJ2-1,TRBV5-1,TRBD1,NA,CASSLGPGQGYHEQFF,TGCGCCAGCAGCTTGGGACCGGGACAGGGTTACCATGAGCAGTTCTTC
TRBJ2-2,TRBV2,TRBD1,NA,CASSPGTGSPANTGELFF,TGTGCCAGCAGCCCCGGGACAGGGTCCCCGGCGAACACCGGGGAGCTGTTTTTT
TRBJ2-7,TRBV18,TRBD1,NA,CASSPPSGQLYEQYF,TGTGCCAGCTCACCACCCTCGGGACAGCTTTACGAGCAGTACTTC
TRBJ1-5,TRBV25-1,TRBD1,NA,CASSTRDSYQPQHF,TGTGCCAGCAGTACCCGGGACAGCTATCAGCCCCAGCATTTT
TRBJ1-2,TRBV4-3,NA,NA,CASSQEVLSNSGGYTF,TGCGCCAGCAGCCAAGAAGTTTTAAGTAATTCCGGTGGCTACACCTTC
TRBJ1-6,TRBV19,NA,NA,CASRDGQENSPLHF,TGTGCCAGTAGGGACGGGCAAGAAAATTCACCCCTCCACTTT
TRBJ2-7,TRBV10-3,TRBD1,once,CATEEQGVYEQYF,TGTGCCACCGAGGAACAGGGGGTCTACGAGCAGTACTTC
TRBJ2-1,TRBV7-7,TRBD1,NA,CASSLGWDRVGSNEQFF,TGTGCCAGCAGCTTAGGGTGGGACAGGGTCGGTAGCAATGAGCAGTTCTTC
TRBJ2-7,TRBV28,NA,once,CASSIQGTYEQYF,TGTGCCAGCAGCATACAGGGGACTTACGAGCAGTACTTC
TRBJ1-5,TRBV6-6,NA,NA,CASGGASNQPQHF,TGTGCCAGCGGAGGGGCGAGCAATCAGCCCCAGCATTTT
TRBJ1-1,TRBV5-5,TRBD1,NA,CASSYRDRDFTEAFF,TGTGCCAGCAGCTACCGGGACAGGGACTTCACTGAAGCTTTCTTT
TRBJ2-3,TRBV24-1,TRBD1,once,CATSAGTGAPDTQYF,TGTGCCACCAGTGCCGGGACAGGGGCCCCAGATACGCAGTATTTT
TRBJ2-3,TRBV5-4,TRBD1,NA,CASSLRTGWTDTQYF,TGTGCCAGCAGCCTCCGGACAGGGTGGACAGATACGCAGTATTTT
TRBJ1-1,TRBV5-1,NA,NA,CASGQVNTEAFF,TGCGCCAGCGGCCAGGTGAACACTGAAGCTTTCTTT
TRBJ2-5,TRBV12-3/TRBV12-4,NA,NA,CASTGGLQETQYF,TGTGCCAGCACCGGGGGTCTTCAAGAGACCCAGTACTTC
TRBJ1-2,TRBV4-3,NA,NA,CASSQDFQGNGYTF,TGCGCCAGCAGCCAAGATTTTCAGGGGAATGGCTACACCTTC
TRBJ1-2,TRBV28,NA,NA,CASSTGGSSYYGYTF,TGTGCCAGCAGTACCGGGGGCAGTTCTTACTATGGCTACACCTTC
TRBJ2-1,TRBV27,TRBD2,NA,CASSLAGGSSYNEQFF,TGTGCCAGCAGTTTAGCGGGGGGGAGCTCCTACAATGAGCAGTTCTTC
TRBJ1-5,TRBV2,NA,NA,CASSLGPYSNQPQHF,TGTGCCAGCAGTCTCGGACCTTATAGCAATCAGCCCCAGCATTTT